The 10 T cell receptor beta chains below were found in one sample sequenced in a study of OX40 agonist ivuxolimab in advanced cancers. Method: immunoSEQ multiplex PCR; TCRdb's copy keeps in-frame clones and lacks some. The sample includes approximately 76,000 clones, approximately 85% of them seen just once. Specimen: CD4+ or CD8+ T cells sorted from blood, collected in a trial of the OX40 agonist ivuxolimab. All receptors derive from an adult with an advanced solid tumor such as melanoma, head and neck, liver or kidney cancer.

This chain joins TRBV7-2 and TRBJ2-2; TRBD2 aligns across 9 bases. V was pared by 0 bases and J by 4 bases, with 6 bases of the junction left unmatched. In germline, CDR1 is SGHTA, CDR2 FQGNSA. There are 17 residues in the CDR3. CDR3 sequence: CASSLAMGSGSTGELFF. The DNA for the CDR3 is TGTGCCAGCAGCTTAGCGATGGGTAGCGGGAGCACCGGGGAGCTGTTTTTT.

The rearrangement joins TRBV6-1 to TRBJ1-1; weak D call: TRBD1 (6 bases). V shed 3 bases and J shed 4 bases, with 9 bases lying between them. CDR3 length equals 13 residues. Per germline, CDR1 MNHNS and CDR2 SASEGT. The CDR3 region has the DNA TGTGCCAGCAGTGATCAGGGGTTCACTGAAGCTTTCTTT. Residues: CASSDQGFTEAFF.

A single count supports this clone. The V gene is TRBV2, the J gene TRBJ1-4; D is unclear. Germline values: CDR1 SNHLY, CDR2 FYNNEI. Trimming stripped 5 bases from V and 14 bases from J, with 18 bases between. The CDR3 has 13 amino acids. The CDR3 reads CASSYVPQRILFF. The CDR3 DNA is TGTGCCAGCAGTTATGTCCCCCAACGGATCCTGTTTTTT. The variable domain in full, with the rest retrieved from reference TRBV2 and TRBJ1-4, is EPEVTQTPSHQVTQMGQEVILRCVPISNHLYFYWYRQILGQKVEFLVSFYNNEISEKSEIFDDQFSVERPDGSNFTLKIRSTKLEDSAMYFCASSYVPQRILFFGSGTQLSVL.

V gene TRBV7-9 combines with J gene TRBJ2-7; no reliable D call. The germline V gene has CDR1 SEHNR and CDR2 FQNEAQ (reference sequence). CDR3 length: 13 amino acids. The V and J ends lost 11 bases and 3 bases respectively, with 17 bases between them. The CDR3 loop reads CAGTRVSDYEQYF. In DNA, the CDR3 is TGTGCCGGAACCCGGGTGAGCGACTACGAGCAGTACTTC.

The chain has TRBV6-6 and TRBJ1-1; maybe TRBD1 (5 bases). Germline CDR1 MNHNY, CDR2 SVGAGI (reference sequence). Trimming removed 5 bases at V and 4 bases at J, with 11 bases between. The CDR3 is 13 residues long. The CDR3 sequence: CASSHQGTTEAFF. In DNA form, the CDR3 reads TGTGCCAGCAGTCATCAGGGTACCACTGAAGCTTTCTTT.

The CDR3 bases are TGTGCCAGCAGCTTAGACTCCAGCTCCTACAATGAGCAGTTCTTC. Translated, it gives CASSLDSSSYNEQFF. The chain links TRBV7-3 to TRBJ2-1; D is ambiguous. The CDR3 runs 15 residues. Between the trimmed V and J ends, which lost 2 bases and 0 bases, there was a span of 8 bases. Germline CDR1 SGHTA, CDR2 FQGTGA.

This clone rates as medium-sized. The V call is TRBV5-8, the J call TRBJ1-1; D is unclear. CDR3 size: 13 residues. V shed 4 bases and J shed 5 bases, with 12 bases lying between them. The V gene's germline CDR1 is SGHTS and CDR2 YDEGEE. CDR3 protein: CASSQTTGTEAFF. The DNA of the CDR3 is TGTGCCAGCAGCCAGACGACGGGGACTGAAGCTTTCTTT.

This chain joins TRBV19 and TRBJ2-6; weak D call: TRBD2 (5 bases). The CDR3 extends over 18 amino acids. Trimming pared 7 bases from V and 0 bases from J, leaving 19 bases between. Germline V gene sequence: CDR1 LNHDA, CDR2 SQIVND (reference sequence). The CDR3 DNA reads TGTGCCAGTACCCCCATAGCGAACACCGACTCTGGGGCCAACGTCCTGACTTTC. Its translation is CASTPIANTDSGANVLTF.

The rearrangement links TRBV6-1 to TRBJ1-2; no firm D call. The germline V gene encodes CDR1 MNHNS and CDR2 SASEGT. The V end was cut by 7 bases, the J end by 8 bases, with 17 bases between. The CDR3 spans 13 residues. CDR3: CASTSPGIGGYTF. The CDR3 DNA follows: TGTGCCAGCACCTCCCCTGGGATAGGGGGCTACACCTTC.

This clone was picked up one time. The J gene is TRBJ1-2, the V gene TRBV11-2; unclear D gene. Per germline, CDR1 SGHAT and CDR2 FQNNGV. The CDR3 sequence is 13 residues long. V shed 1 base and J shed 4 bases, with 7 bases lying between them. Here the CDR3 reads CASSLGVAYGYTF. Written as DNA, the CDR3 is TGTGCCAGCAGCTTAGGGGTAGCCTATGGCTACACCTTC.